A selection of T cell receptor beta chains follows, all from one sample in a study of blood T cell repertoires in COVID-19. Sequencing used immunoSEQ multiplex PCR; TCRdb keeps in-frame clones, though not all of them. The sample yields 300,000 or so clones, around 83% seen once. Input material: peripheral blood. Receptors originate from a woman in her fifties or sixties with acute or convalescent COVID-19. The CDR3 runs from the conserved cysteine through the conserved F or W. The order of the fields is clone size, V gene, D gene, J gene, CDR3 protein, CDR3 DNA. A D gene is named only where the DNA matches it firmly. Size values are once, few and many counts, or a class for expanded clones, and some rows have none.

abundance: -
v_gene: TRBV11-2
d_gene: -
j_gene: TRBJ2-1
CDR3aa: CASSDLGASYNEQFF
CDR3nt: TGTGCCAGCAGTGACTTAGGGGCCTCCTACAATGAGCAGTTCTTC

abundance: -
v_gene: TRBV21-1
d_gene: -
j_gene: TRBJ2-5
CDR3aa: CASWTGEETQYF
CDR3nt: TGTGCCAGCTGGACAGGAGAAGAGACCCAGTACTTC

abundance: -
v_gene: TRBV2
d_gene: -
j_gene: TRBJ1-5
CDR3aa: CASTVGQSNQPQHF
CDR3nt: TGTGCCAGCACCGTAGGACAGAGCAATCAGCCCCAGCATTTT

abundance: -
v_gene: TRBV28
d_gene: -
j_gene: TRBJ2-3
CDR3aa: CASREKQGTDTQYF
CDR3nt: TGTGCCAGCAGGGAAAAACAGGGTACAGATACGCAGTATTTT

abundance: -
v_gene: TRBV4-1
d_gene: -
j_gene: TRBJ2-3
CDR3aa: CASSQVGRGPSTDTQYF
CDR3nt: TGCGCCAGCAGCCAAGTAGGCAGGGGACCTTCCACAGATACGCAGTATTTT

abundance: -
v_gene: TRBV6-5
d_gene: -
j_gene: TRBJ1-4
CDR3aa: CASSLGGVYEKLFF
CDR3nt: TGTGCCAGCAGCCTGGGAGGGGTTTATGAAAAACTGTTTTTT

abundance: -
v_gene: TRBV2
d_gene: -
j_gene: TRBJ1-5
CDR3aa: CATAGASNQPQHF
CDR3nt: TGTGCCACTGCAGGTGCTAGCAATCAGCCCCAGCATTTT

abundance: once
v_gene: TRBV12-3/TRBV12-4
d_gene: -
j_gene: TRBJ2-1
CDR3aa: CASRPTSPNEQFF
CDR3nt: TGTGCCAGCAGGCCAACTAGCCCCAATGAGCAGTTCTTC

abundance: -
v_gene: TRBV30
d_gene: -
j_gene: TRBJ2-2
CDR3aa: CAWSLSTGELFF
CDR3nt: TGTGCCTGGAGTTTATCCACCGGGGAGCTGTTTTTT

abundance: few
v_gene: TRBV10-3
d_gene: -
j_gene: TRBJ1-5
CDR3aa: CATKGDEGSQPQHF
CDR3nt: TGTGCCACCAAGGGGGATGAGGGCAGTCAGCCCCAGCATTTT

abundance: -
v_gene: TRBV27
d_gene: TRBD1
j_gene: TRBJ1-5
CDR3aa: CASSDRGDQPQHF
CDR3nt: TGTGCCAGCAGCGACAGGGGCGATCAGCCCCAGCATTTT

abundance: -
v_gene: TRBV10-3
d_gene: -
j_gene: TRBJ2-1
CDR3aa: CAISDPYNNEQFF
CDR3nt: TGTGCCATCAGTGACCCGTACAATAATGAGCAGTTCTTC

abundance: -
v_gene: TRBV7-7
d_gene: -
j_gene: TRBJ2-3
CDR3aa: CASSFGTGGTDTQYF
CDR3nt: TGTGCCAGCAGCTTCGGGACTGGAGGCACAGATACGCAGTATTTT

abundance: -
v_gene: TRBV4-3
d_gene: -
j_gene: TRBJ1-1
CDR3aa: CASSQVTANTEAFF
CDR3nt: TGCGCCAGCAGCCAAGTGACAGCGAACACTGAAGCTTTCTTT

abundance: -
v_gene: TRBV10-3
d_gene: TRBD1
j_gene: TRBJ1-3
CDR3aa: CAISVGQGALGNTIYF
CDR3nt: TGTGCCATCAGTGTCGGACAGGGGGCGCTTGGAAACACCATATATTTT

abundance: -
v_gene: TRBV27
d_gene: -
j_gene: TRBJ2-6
CDR3aa: CASSRGTSGANVLTF
CDR3nt: TGTGCCAGCAGTCGAGGCACCTCTGGGGCCAACGTCCTGACTTTC

abundance: once
v_gene: TRBV24-1
d_gene: TRBD1
j_gene: TRBJ1-2
CDR3aa: CATNEPDRGPDDYGYTF
CDR3nt: TGTGCCACCAATGAGCCCGACAGGGGTCCTGACGACTATGGCTACACCTTC

abundance: -
v_gene: TRBV4-1
d_gene: -
j_gene: TRBJ2-2
CDR3aa: CASSQPLSAGELFF
CDR3nt: TGCGCCAGCAGCCAGCCCTTAAGCGCCGGGGAGCTGTTTTTT

abundance: -
v_gene: TRBV7-9
d_gene: -
j_gene: TRBJ1-1
CDR3aa: CASSLAVYGGEAFF
CDR3nt: TGTGCCAGCAGCTTAGCGGTCTACGGCGGTGAAGCTTTCTTT

abundance: few
v_gene: TRBV7-2
d_gene: -
j_gene: TRBJ1-4
CDR3aa: CASSLGQARGEKLFF
CDR3nt: TGTGCCAGCAGCTTAGGGCAGGCTAGGGGTGAAAAACTGTTTTTT

abundance: -
v_gene: TRBV7-8
d_gene: -
j_gene: TRBJ2-7
CDR3aa: CASSLNSADGNYEQYF
CDR3nt: TGTGCCAGCAGCTTAAACTCCGCGGACGGGAACTACGAGCAGTACTTC

abundance: few
v_gene: TRBV11-2
d_gene: TRBD1
j_gene: TRBJ1-1
CDR3aa: CASSEDRDTEAFF
CDR3nt: TGTGCCAGCAGCGAGGACAGGGACACTGAAGCTTTCTTT

abundance: -
v_gene: TRBV24-1
d_gene: TRBD1
j_gene: TRBJ2-4
CDR3aa: CATKSCNRGRVGNIQYF
CDR3nt: TGTGCCACCAAATCATGTAACAGGGGGCGGGTGGGAAACATTCAGTACTTC

abundance: -
v_gene: TRBV5-6
d_gene: TRBD1
j_gene: TRBJ1-2
CDR3aa: CASSAGQLYGYTF
CDR3nt: TGTGCCAGCAGCGCGGGACAGCTCTATGGCTACACCTTC

abundance: -
v_gene: TRBV3-1/TRBV3-2
d_gene: -
j_gene: TRBJ2-7
CDR3aa: CASSPTGTSYEQYF
CDR3nt: TGTGCCAGCAGCCCGACCGGGACATCCTACGAGCAGTACTTC

abundance: -
v_gene: TRBV19
d_gene: -
j_gene: TRBJ2-5
CDR3aa: CASSDFRGREETQYF
CDR3nt: TGTGCCAGTAGCGACTTCAGAGGCAGGGAAGAGACCCAGTACTTC

abundance: few
v_gene: TRBV5-6
d_gene: TRBD2
j_gene: TRBJ2-3
CDR3aa: CASSLRGGGSTDTQYF
CDR3nt: TGTGCCAGCAGCTTGAGGGGCGGGGGGAGCACAGATACGCAGTATTTT

abundance: -
v_gene: TRBV7-6
d_gene: TRBD1
j_gene: TRBJ1-5
CDR3aa: CASSLSGQGGAEPQHF
CDR3nt: TGTGCCAGCAGCTTATCAGGGCAGGGGGGTGCGGAGCCCCAGCATTTT

abundance: -
v_gene: TRBV18
d_gene: TRBD1
j_gene: TRBJ1-1
CDR3aa: CASSPRQGTGEAFF
CDR3nt: TGTGCCAGCTCACCGAGACAGGGCACAGGTGAAGCTTTCTTT

abundance: -
v_gene: TRBV10-1
d_gene: -
j_gene: TRBJ2-2
CDR3aa: CASSSYRVGELFF
CDR3nt: TGCGCCAGCAGTTCATACAGGGTCGGGGAGCTGTTTTTT

abundance: -
v_gene: TRBV6-4
d_gene: TRBD2
j_gene: TRBJ2-2
CDR3aa: CASSPSGLASGELFF
CDR3nt: TGTGCCAGCAGCCCTTCGGGACTAGCTTCCGGGGAGCTGTTTTTT

abundance: -
v_gene: TRBV2
d_gene: TRBD2
j_gene: TRBJ2-5
CDR3aa: CASNSGEETQYF
CDR3nt: TGTGCCAGCAACAGCGGGGAAGAGACCCAGTACTTC

abundance: -
v_gene: TRBV5-1
d_gene: -
j_gene: TRBJ1-1
CDR3aa: CASSLVSTEAFF
CDR3nt: TGCGCCAGCAGCTTGGTATCCACTGAAGCTTTCTTT

abundance: -
v_gene: TRBV2
d_gene: TRBD2
j_gene: TRBJ2-5
CDR3aa: CASTRGEETQYF
CDR3nt: TGTGCCAGCACGCGGGGGGAAGAGACCCAGTACTTC

abundance: few
v_gene: TRBV5-1
d_gene: TRBD2
j_gene: TRBJ2-2
CDR3aa: CASGLAGGDTGELFF
CDR3nt: TGCGCCAGCGGACTAGCGGGGGGAGACACCGGGGAGCTGTTTTTT

abundance: few
v_gene: TRBV28
d_gene: TRBD1
j_gene: TRBJ1-4
CDR3aa: CASTLGQGGEKLFF
CDR3nt: TGTGCCAGCACTTTGGGACAGGGCGGAGAAAAACTGTTTTTT

abundance: many
v_gene: TRBV5-4
d_gene: TRBD2
j_gene: TRBJ2-2
CDR3aa: CASSSGLDANTGELFF
CDR3nt: TGTGCCAGCAGCTCGGGACTAGACGCGAACACCGGGGAGCTGTTTTTT